The 2 T cell receptor beta chains given below trace back to one sample, sequenced in a study of T cell repertoires in cytomegalovirus infection (dated by TCRdb to between 2017 and 2020). The treatment or condition label here, explained by the study, means: in vitro stimulation with specific CMV peptide epitopes to enrich CMV-specific T cells. Sequencing was carried out with an Illumina HiSeq 1500. The raw public reads went through TCRdb reprocessing: fastp at Q25, MiXCR clone calling, in-frame beta chains kept. When rows share a CDR3 protein, they turn into one entry using the most common DNA and genes. The table for this sample lists fewer than 1,000,000 distinct CDR3 sequences; approximately 33% of them were counted only once. The ten largest clones add up to roughly 13% of the sample. Which antigens these TCRs recognize remains unknown. The sequences come from cultured CD8+ T cells from PBMCs, collected from culture after CMV antigen stimulation. The receptor set was obtained from a human donor in good health (CMV status not recorded). Some clones in this sample may be carry-over from other donors' samples.

The chain has TRBV12-3 or TRBV12-4 and TRBJ1-2; 7 bases match TRBD1. Trimming removed 0 bases from V and 6 bases from J; junction bases left unmatched: 7. CDR3 size: 15 residues. CDR3 DNA sequence: TGTGCCAGCAGTTTAGCCCCTGACAGGGCCCATGGCTACACCTTC. Its protein is CASSLAPDRAHGYTF.

This clonotype was seen a handful of times. The chain couples TRBV20-1 to TRBJ1-3; maybe TRBD1 (5 bases). The V end was cut by 3 bases, the J end by 4 bases, with 7 bases between. The CDR3 covers 12 residues. Germline-derived CDR1 and CDR2 are DFQATT and SNEGSKA (reference sequence). CDR3 residues: CSASWGGNTIYF. In DNA, the CDR3 is TGCAGTGCTAGCTGGGGGGGAAACACCATATATTTT.